Listed here are 28 T cell receptor beta chains from one sample, sequenced in a study of T cell changes during pregnancy in multiple sclerosis. Assay used: immunoSEQ multiplex PCR; TCRdb lists only in-frame clones, some missing. The sample lists about 49,000 clones, 94% occurring once. The input for sequencing was CD8+ T cells from peripheral blood mononuclear cells, taken before pregnancy. The origin of the receptors is a female donor with multiple sclerosis, enrolled in a pregnancy study.

The chain joins TRBV5-8 to TRBJ2-3; 13 bases line up with TRBD2. This CDR3 region has 16 residues. Trimming cost V 0 bases and J 4 bases; bases outside gene matches: 2. Germline V gene lookup returns CDR1 SGHTS and CDR2 YDEGEE. The CDR3 loop is CASSLGTSGSADTQYF. The CDR3 DNA sequence: TGTGCCAGCAGCTTGGGGACTAGCGGGAGTGCAGATACGCAGTATTTT.

In its sample, this clone was seen once. V usage is TRBV5-4 and J usage is TRBJ2-1; 8 bases match TRBD1. The length of the CDR3 is 18 residues. Germline values: CDR1 SGHNT, CDR2 YYREEE (reference sequence). V lost 4 bases, J lost 3 bases, and 15 bases stayed unmatched. The CDR3 reads CASSGGIQGVRSYNEQFF. CDR3 in DNA: TGTGCCAGCAGCGGGGGAATACAGGGGGTGCGGAGCTACAATGAGCAGTTCTTC.

This clone was seen once. The chain uses TRBV27 and TRBJ1-2, with 8 bases identical to TRBD1. The CDR3 has 17 residues. The V gene's germline CDR1 is MNHEY and CDR2 SMNVEV (reference sequence). The ends lost 2 bases at V and 5 bases at J; junction bases unmatched: 13. The CDR3 protein is CASSLTTTDRGRYGYTF. The CDR3 nucleotides are TGTGCCAGCAGTTTAACCACAACCGACAGGGGCCGGTATGGCTACACCTTC.

The chain uses TRBV5-1 and TRBJ2-7, with a possible D match to TRBD1 (5 bases). Looked up from germline, CDR1 is SGHRS and CDR2 is YFSETQ. This CDR3 has 14 residues. Trimming removed 1 base at V and 4 bases at J, with 12 bases between. CDR3 coding DNA: TGCGCCAGCAGCTTGCAGGGTCAGGATTACGAGCAGTACTTC. It yields the protein CASSLQGQDYEQYF.

CDR3 coding DNA: TGTGCCAGCAGCGTAGTGGCTAGCGGCCCACCCCCCCATGAGCAGTTCTTC. This encodes CASSVVASGPPPHEQFF. This chain links TRBV9 with TRBJ2-1; 7 nucleotides line up with TRBD2. This CDR3 has 17 amino acids. Germline assignment: CDR1 SGDLS and CDR2 YYNGEE. V shed 0 bases and J 8 bases; nucleotides not matched to a gene: 14.

The chain has TRBV6-1 and TRBJ1-5, with D tentatively TRBD1 (5 bases). Trimming stripped 8 bases from V and 2 bases from J, with 13 bases between. The CDR3 loop spans 14 amino acids. Germline CDR1 MNHNS, CDR2 SASEGT. The CDR3 DNA is TGTGCCAGCCGCAGGGTGAATGGCAATCAGCCCCAGCATTTT. Protein product: CASRRVNGNQPQHF.

V is TRBV5-6 and J is TRBJ1-1; TRBD1 matches at 11 bases. V shed 1 base, J shed 11 bases, and the junction held 7 bases outside the gene matches. The CDR3 contains 14 residues. Germline CDR1 reads SGHDT; CDR2 reads YYEEEE. CDR3 in amino acids: CASSLTGTGGRAFF. Written as DNA, the CDR3 is TGTGCCAGCAGCTTGACCGGGACAGGGGGACGTGCTTTCTTT.

The rearrangement joins TRBV23-1 to TRBJ2-3; TRBD2 aligns across 13 bases. TRBV23-1 is assigned to the ORF class and has an uncertain function. The CDR3 is made up of 21 amino acids. With 1 base clipped from V and 4 bases from J, the junction kept 17 bases outside the gene matches. The CDR3 spells CASSQLSGDRGLAGVPDTQYF. The DNA for the CDR3 is TGCGCCAGCAGTCAATTATCAGGGGACCGCGGACTAGCGGGAGTCCCAGATACGCAGTATTTT.

The chain combines TRBV27 with TRBJ1-5; no clear D. The CDR3 is 13 amino acids. V shed 8 bases and J shed 7 bases, with 15 bases lying between them. Germline-derived CDR1 and CDR2 are MNHEY and SMNVEV (reference sequence). The CDR3 DNA reads as TGTGCCAGCCGCCTCATGCCGGGGCAGCCCCAGCATTTT. Amino acids: CASRLMPGQPQHF.

This clone was detected only a few times. This chain joins TRBV5-1 and TRBJ1-1; TRBD1 is a possible D gene (6 bases). V was trimmed by 3 bases and J by 4 bases, leaving 13 bases between them. The CDR3 extends over 14 amino acids. CDR1 SGHRS and CDR2 YFSETQ come from the germline V gene. The CDR3 region is CASSYIVGGTEAFF. The CDR3 nucleotides read TGCGCCAGCAGCTACATAGTAGGGGGCACTGAAGCTTTCTTT.

This clone was seen just once. The DNA for the CDR3 is TGCGCCAGCAGCCCCTTGACAGGGGCGAACACTGAAGCTTTCTTT. Amino acids: CASSPLTGANTEAFF. The chain uses TRBV4-1 and TRBJ1-1; 8 bases align to TRBD1. With 4 bases clipped from V and 1 base from J, the junction kept 5 bases outside the gene matches. Germline V gene data show CDR1 as MGHRA and CDR2 as YSYEKL. The CDR3 contains 15 residues.

This chain joins TRBV25-1 and TRBJ2-5; 10 bases match TRBD2. The CDR3 loop spans 17 amino acids. With 3 bases clipped from V and 2 bases from J, the junction kept 9 bases outside the gene matches. Germline loops: CDR1 MGHDK, CDR2 SYGVNS. CDR3 sequence: CASSDSSSGSRQETQYF. In nucleotides, the CDR3 is TGTGCCAGCAGTGATTCCTCTAGCGGGAGTCGTCAAGAGACCCAGTACTTC.

This rearrangement joins TRBV11-2 to TRBJ2-1; a weak D match, TRBD2 (6 bases). The CDR3 runs 16 residues. Germline V gives CDR1 SGHAT, CDR2 FQNNGV. Trimming pared 2 bases from V and 2 bases from J, leaving 13 bases between. The CDR3 nucleotides are TGTGCCAGCAGCTTAAGGTCGGCGGGACCCTACAATGAGCAGTTCTTC. Protein product: CASSLRSAGPYNEQFF.

J is TRBJ1-1 and V is TRBV4-1, with 10 bases identical to TRBD1. The J segment lost 2 bases and the V segment lost 1 base, leaving 7 bases of the junction unmatched. Germline CDR1 is MGHRA and CDR2 is YSYEKL. The CDR3 length is 17 residues. The CDR3 loop is CASSQAGTGALNTEAFF. Here the CDR3 DNA reads TGCGCCAGCAGCCAAGCCGGGACAGGGGCGCTTAACACTGAAGCTTTCTTT.

The rearrangement links TRBV6-5 to TRBJ1-2, with D unresolved. In germline, CDR1 is MNHEY, CDR2 SVGAGI. V was shortened by 5 bases and J by 8 bases, with 12 bases between the two germline ends. The CDR3 length is 12 residues. Here the CDR3 reads CASSSGGPGYTF. CDR3 bases: TGTGCCAGCAGTAGCGGAGGGCCGGGCTACACCTTC.

The chain uses TRBV19 and TRBJ2-7, with D unresolved. Germline CDR1 LNHDA, CDR2 SQIVND (reference sequence). The CDR3 sequence is 15 residues long. V lost 6 bases, J lost 0 bases, and 15 bases lay in between. The CDR3 nucleotides read TGTGCCAGTAGCATCCAGCCAGGTAGCTCCTACGAGCAGTACTTC. As protein: CASSIQPGSSYEQYF.

This chain joins TRBV19 and TRBJ2-1, with 9 bases fitting TRBD2. CDR1 and CDR2 from the germline V gene are LNHDA and SQIVND (reference sequence). The CDR3 is 16 residues long. The trim removed 6 bases at V and 9 bases at J, leaving 15 bases unmatched. The CDR3 sequence: CASRAGGPLIIGEQFF. The CDR3 nucleotides are TGTGCCAGTAGGGCGGGAGGGCCACTGATCATCGGTGAGCAGTTCTTC.

The V call is TRBV6-5, the J call TRBJ2-1; D remains unclear. V was cut by 6 bases and J by 9 bases, with 12 bases left in between. CDR3 length equals 12 residues. The germline V gene encodes CDR1 MNHEY and CDR2 SVGAGI. CDR3 DNA: TGTGCCAGCAGCCGCGGCTTTACTGAGCAGTTCTTC. It translates to CASSRGFTEQFF.

V and J are TRBV30 and TRBJ2-1; D is unclear. CDR1 and CDR2 (germline): GTSNPN, SVGIG (reference sequence). The CDR3 length is 12 residues. V dropped 3 bases and J dropped 7 bases, with 10 bases sitting between them. The CDR3 DNA is TGTGCCTGGAGCGCACTCAAGAATGAGCAGTTCTTC. It encodes CAWSALKNEQFF. The variable domain in full, with the rest retrieved from reference TRBV30 and TRBJ2-1, is SQTIHQWPATLVQPVGSPLSLECTVEGTSNPNLYWYRQAAGRGLQLLFYSVGIGQISSEVPQNLSASRPQDRQFILSSKKLLLSDSGFYLCAWSALKNEQFFGPGTRLTVL.

The chain joins TRBV7-9 to TRBJ1-4; 9 nucleotides match TRBD1. This CDR3 contains 13 residues. Germline lookup yields CDR1 SEHNR and CDR2 FQNEAQ (reference sequence). Germline trimming cut 5 bases from V and 10 bases from J; bases unmatched to any gene: 5. The CDR3, as DNA: TGTGCCAGCAGCAAAACGGGACAGGGAAAACTGTTTTTT. It is translated as CASSKTGQGKLFF.

This clone was found once. The germline gene is not matched at one end of the junction; a read error may be the cause. The chain is built from TRBV20-1 and TRBJ1-1; TRBD1 aligns across 7 bases. This CDR3 has 10 residues. Germline-derived CDR1 and CDR2 are DFQATT and SNEGSKA (reference sequence). The chain's CDR3 is CSAFTGDTIF. Written as DNA, the CDR3 is TGCAGTGCCTTTACAGGGGACACGATCTTT.

The chain employs TRBV7-8 and TRBJ2-3; 7 nucleotides match TRBD2. Germline V CDR1 and CDR2: SGHVS, FQNEAQ. There are 15 residues in the CDR3. The V segment lost 0 bases and the J segment 6 bases; nucleotides outside the gene matches: 6. For the CDR3, the DNA is TGTGCCAGCAGCTTAGCGTGGCGGGAGTCGGATACGCAGTATTTT. Protein sequence: CASSLAWRESDTQYF.

This chain joins TRBV27 and TRBJ2-7; 8 nucleotides line up with TRBD2. V trimming: 4 bases; J trimming: 0 bases; junction bases outside the gene matches: 5. Looked up from germline, CDR1 is MNHEY and CDR2 is SMNVEV (reference sequence). The CDR3 extends over 15 amino acids. CDR3 region: CASSYTSGSSYEQYF. CDR3 DNA sequence: TGTGCCAGCAGTTATACTAGCGGAAGCTCCTACGAGCAGTACTTC.

The chain couples TRBV28 to TRBJ1-5, with D perhaps matching TRBD1 (5 bases). Germline CDR1 reads MDHEN; CDR2 reads SYDVKM. The CDR3 is 14 amino acids. Trimming left V 7 bases short and J 2 bases short, with 12 bases between. CDR3 in amino acids: CASTTQVGNQPQHF. Written as DNA, the CDR3 is TGTGCCAGCACCACACAGGTTGGCAATCAGCCCCAGCATTTT.

The chain couples TRBV4-3 to TRBJ1-1; D perhaps matches TRBD1 (6 bases). CDR1 and CDR2 (germline): LGHNA, YSLEER. There are 14 residues in the CDR3. The V and J ends lost 1 base and 5 bases respectively, with 11 bases between them. CDR3 sequence (DNA): TGCGCCAGCAGCCAAGCGGGCAGGGGAACTGAAGCTTTCTTT. This translates into CASSQAGRGTEAFF.

Note on this clone: A junction boundary mismatches the germline segment, possibly from a read error. V usage is TRBV15 and J usage is TRBJ1-5; D unresolved. There are 16 residues in the CDR3. From germline, CDR1 is LNHNV and CDR2 YYDKDF (reference sequence). The chain's CDR3 is CATSGDGGHSNQPQHF. In DNA form, the CDR3 reads TGTGCCACCAGCGGAGACGGCGGTCATAGCAATCAGCCCCAGCATTTT.

This chain links TRBV4-1 with TRBJ1-3; TRBD1 is a possible D gene (5 bases). Germline loops: CDR1 MGHRA, CDR2 YSYEKL. V lost 0 bases, J lost 6 bases, and 9 bases lay in between. This CDR3 has 14 residues. The CDR3 DNA follows: TGCGCCAGCAGCCAAGAGGGGGGGGTAAACACCATATATTTT. Its translation is CASSQEGGVNTIYF.

The rearrangement joins TRBV4-1 to TRBJ2-1; D remains ambiguous. This CDR3 comprises 13 residues. V lost 3 bases and J lost 10, with 13 bases in between. From germline, CDR1 is MGHRA and CDR2 YSYEKL. The CDR3 here is CASSHNSALEQFF. In nucleotides, the CDR3 is TGCGCCAGCAGCCATAACTCCGCCCTCGAGCAGTTCTTC.